These 9 T cell receptor beta chains came from one sample sequenced in a study of CD8 T cells in ankylosing spondylitis. TCRdb reprocessed the 5' RACE reads with MiXCR, giving one entry per CDR3 protein. Of approximately 240,000 distinct CDR3 sequences listed, more than 20% are singletons. Material for sequencing was blood, either unsorted or a sorted T cell fraction (not recorded which). The origin of the receptors is a male donor with ankylosing spondylitis or in good health (not recorded which).

This clonotype was seen at least ten times. This chain uses TRBV15 with TRBJ2-3; TRBD2 might be the D (6 bases). The CDR3 runs to 17 residues. Germline CDR1 and CDR2: LNHNV and YYDKDF (reference sequence). With 0 bases removed from V and 1 base from J, the gap between germline ends came to 14 bases. This chain's CDR3 is CATSRDLVGGGTDTQYF. In nucleotides, the CDR3 is TGTGCCACCAGCAGAGATCTCGTGGGGGGTGGCACAGATACGCAGTATTTT.

This clonotype occurred many times. The rearrangement joins TRBV12-3 or TRBV12-4 to TRBJ1-5; possibly TRBD1 for D (5 bases). Trimming shortened V by 0 bases and J by 4 bases, and 10 bases separated the two germline ends. The CDR3 totals 15 residues. The CDR3 nucleotides are TGTGCCAGCAGTTTAGCGGCAGGGAAAAATCAGCCCCAGCATTTT. It is translated as CASSLAAGKNQPQHF.

This clonotype was counted at least ten times. The V and J genes are TRBV4-1 and TRBJ1-6; D is ambiguous. CDR3 length equals 16 residues. Germline values: CDR1 MGHRA, CDR2 YSYEKL. V shed 1 base and J shed 0 bases, with 7 bases lying between them. CDR3 sequence reads: CASSQVTASYNSPLHF. Here the CDR3 DNA reads TGCGCCAGCAGCCAAGTGACGGCCTCCTATAATTCACCCCTCCACTTT.

This clonotype was seen more than once but under ten times. This sequence joins TRBV20-1 and TRBJ2-5; 7 bases agree with TRBD2. The germline V gene encodes CDR1 DFQATT and CDR2 SNEGSKA (reference sequence). The CDR3 has 13 amino acids. J lost 1 base, V lost 5 bases, and 4 bases had no gene match. The CDR3 protein is CSAGGTTQETQYF. The CDR3 DNA is TGCAGTGCTGGCGGGACTACCCAAGAGACCCAGTACTTC.

At least ten counts were recorded for this clonotype. The rearrangement joins TRBV27 to TRBJ2-1; 11 bases align to TRBD2. The CDR3 contains 14 residues. V gave up 5 bases and J gave up 8 bases; unmatched junction bases: 5. CDR1 is MNHEY and CDR2 is SMNVEV in the germline V gene (reference sequence). Here the CDR3 DNA reads TGTGCCAGCAGTGTCCTAGCGGGGGGACATGAGCAGTTCTTC. Translated: CASSVLAGGHEQFF.

This clonotype was picked up many times. V usage is TRBV12-3 or TRBV12-4 and J usage is TRBJ2-2; no definite D call. There are 14 residues in the CDR3. Trimming shortened V by 1 base and J by 5 bases, and 8 bases separated the two germline ends. The DNA of the CDR3 is TGTGCCAGCAGTTTAGGGTTCGGGACCGGGGAGCTGTTTTTT. The encoded protein is CASSLGFGTGELFF.

The genes are TRBV12-3 or TRBV12-4 and TRBJ2-1; a possible D gene is TRBD1 (7 bases). Trimming shortened V by 6 bases and J by 3 bases, and 12 bases separated the two germline ends. There are 14 residues in the CDR3. CDR3 residues: CASRHRGLYNEQFF. Written as DNA, the CDR3 is TGTGCCAGCAGGCACAGGGGACTCTACAATGAGCAGTTCTTC.

This clonotype was counted ten times or more. The chain employs TRBV7-2 and TRBJ1-5; 7 nucleotides match TRBD1. V was pared by 4 bases and J by 6 bases, with 9 bases of the junction left unmatched. Germline CDR1 and CDR2: SGHTA and FQGNSA. The CDR3 totals 15 residues. As DNA, the CDR3 is TGTGCCAGCAGCTCCCGGGACAGAAAGGGTCAGCCCCAGCATTTT. Its translation: CASSSRDRKGQPQHF.

The chain links TRBV20-1 to TRBJ2-2; TRBD2 agrees at 10 bases. The CDR3 sequence is 16 residues long. With 0 bases clipped from V and 7 bases from J, the junction kept 8 bases outside the gene matches. Per the germline V gene, CDR1 is DFQATT and CDR2 is SNEGSKA (reference sequence). Here the CDR3 reads CSARDPTSGVGGELFF. CDR3 in DNA: TGCAGTGCTAGAGACCCTACTAGCGGGGTCGGCGGGGAGCTGTTTTTT.